This T cell receptor beta chain appears in the sequencing data of a study of cytomegalovirus exposure and HLA in healthy donors. Regarding the study as a whole: The authors excluded some V segments, including TRBV6-2 and TRBV6-3, as indistinguishable.

The PCR had 60 Vbeta and 13 Jbeta primers. Sequencing was performed with immunoSEQ multiplex PCR; in TCRdb, only in-frame clones are kept and a portion is missing. The data contain 250,000 to 350,000 clones, around 80% of them seen just once; the ten biggest clones take up about 0.3%. A note on this clone: As yet, its antigen is unknown.

Trimming cost V 6 bases and J 5 bases, with 10 bases left between them. Germline CDR1 and CDR2: SGHTA and FQGNSA. The length of the CDR3 is 12 residues. V gene TRBV7-2 combines with J gene TRBJ2-5; a weak D match, TRBD2 (5 bases). The source of this sequence is a girl aged 2-15 years in good health and CMV-seronegative. Material for sequencing was PBMCs. CDR3 in amino acids: CASRLWRETQYF. DNA for the CDR3: TGTGCCAGCAGATTGTGGAGGGAGACCCAGTACTTC.